The T cell receptor (beta chain) described here comes from a study of Ad26.COV2.S vaccination and SARS-CoV-2 variants. General study results and limits: Responses of T cells in total may have been underestimated by the TCR breadth and depth analyses. Placebo recipients had lower spike-specific TCR breadth than vaccine recipients.

On this clone: What it binds is unknown.

Here immunoSEQ multiplex PCR was the method, and the copy in TCRdb shows in-frame clones only, minus some. Altogether 250,000 to 300,000 clones are present, over 75% being singletons, with the ten largest covering more than 2.5%. Noted treatment: roughly 18 received Ad26.COV2.S at low or high dose, single or two shots; several received placebo; per-sample allocation not given. Samples were taken on day 63 after the first vaccine or placebo injection. CDR3 length: 14 residues. Germline trimming cut 6 bases from V and 8 bases from J; bases unmatched to any gene: 8. The germline V gene has CDR1 MNHEY and CDR2 SVGAGI.

This TCR was recovered from a person aged 18-65 years who received the Ad26.COV2.S COVID-19 vaccine or a placebo. V usage is TRBV6-5 and J usage is TRBJ1-4; TRBD1 matches at 8 bases. The sample consisted of peripheral blood, taken in a trial of Ad26.COV2.S vaccine versus placebo. The CDR3 DNA is TGTGCCAGCAGGACCGACAGGGGAGGGGAAAAACTGTTTTTT. Its translation: CASRTDRGGEKLFF.